The sequence of this T cell receptor (beta chain) was determined in a study of blood T cell repertoires in COVID-19. Data came from immunoSEQ multiplex PCR; TCRdb stores just in-frame clones and leaves some out. The sample holds around 220,000 clones; 85% to 90% are singletons and the top ten take about 2.2%. Sequenced: peripheral blood. The sequence derives from a woman aged 45-65 years with acute or convalescent COVID-19.

DNA of the CDR3: TGTGCCAGCAGCGCCTCCGCCCCTACGGGGGAGCTGTTTTTT. This codes for CASSASAPTGELFF. The rearrangement joins TRBV3-1 (or the pseudogene TRBV3-2) to TRBJ2-2; D is ambiguous. The CDR3 spans 14 residues. Germline loops: CDR1 LGHDT, CDR2 YNNKEL (reference sequence). V was shortened by 5 bases and J by 8 bases, with 15 bases between the two germline ends.